These T cell receptor beta chains were read from a single sample in a study of blood T cells in healthy people across ages. From the 5' RACE reads, TCRdb called clonotypes with MiXCR, one entry per CDR3 protein. This sample has about 640,000 distinct CDR3 sequences, with approximately 30% found just once. Input material: blood. The receptors derive from a woman aged 80 or over in good health. The conserved cysteine and the conserved F or W are not part of the CDR3 here. Rows give clone size only sometimes, using once, few, many, or a class for an expanded clone.

j_gene: TRBJ1-1; v_gene: TRBV5-1; abundance: few; CDR3aa: ASSFGSGARVTEAF
j_gene: TRBJ2-7; v_gene: TRBV29-1; abundance: -; CDR3aa: SAADGFSEQY
j_gene: TRBJ1-1; v_gene: TRBV25-1; abundance: few; CDR3aa: ASSDQGTNTEAF
j_gene: TRBJ2-6; v_gene: TRBV9; abundance: many; CDR3aa: ASSVFSSGANVLT
j_gene: TRBJ2-7; v_gene: TRBV6-1; abundance: -; CDR3aa: AGGAGEYYEQY
j_gene: TRBJ2-5; v_gene: TRBV7-8; abundance: -; CDR3aa: ASSSSYKETQY
j_gene: TRBJ2-5; v_gene: TRBV30; abundance: -; CDR3aa: AWGSKSQAGGFRYEQY
j_gene: TRBJ2-7; v_gene: TRBV6-1; abundance: many; CDR3aa: ASSEADKYEQY
j_gene: TRBJ1-1; v_gene: TRBV7-9; abundance: -; CDR3aa: ASSLRTTNTEAF
j_gene: TRBJ1-6; v_gene: TRBV6-6; abundance: -; CDR3aa: ASSLGRLEGSPLH
j_gene: TRBJ1-6; v_gene: TRBV6-1; abundance: few; CDR3aa: ASSDVVGARSPLH
j_gene: TRBJ1-2; v_gene: TRBV9; abundance: many; CDR3aa: ASSASRTGGNYGYT
j_gene: TRBJ1-5; v_gene: TRBV20-1; abundance: -; CDR3aa: SAVRGVSSNQPQH
j_gene: TRBJ2-3; v_gene: TRBV28; abundance: many; CDR3aa: ASSSPAKSSTDTQY
j_gene: TRBJ1-5; v_gene: TRBV7-8; abundance: many; CDR3aa: ASSLAANRNQPQH
j_gene: TRBJ1-1; v_gene: TRBV30; abundance: few; CDR3aa: ACSRGEVATEAF
j_gene: TRBJ2-5; v_gene: TRBV20-1; abundance: -; CDR3aa: SATLTGRQETQY
j_gene: TRBJ2-7; v_gene: TRBV9; abundance: many; CDR3aa: ASSVDHDQGLLYEQY
j_gene: TRBJ1-5; v_gene: TRBV6-4; abundance: many; CDR3aa: ASSETFPPPGNQPQH
j_gene: TRBJ1-5; v_gene: TRBV29-1; abundance: many; CDR3aa: SVVQGSSNQPQH
j_gene: TRBJ2-7; v_gene: TRBV7-2; abundance: -; CDR3aa: ASSSAGGPQYSQY
j_gene: TRBJ1-2; v_gene: TRBV9; abundance: many; CDR3aa: ASAGDYYGYT
j_gene: TRBJ1-5; v_gene: TRBV20-1; abundance: many; CDR3aa: SARTGRAFGNQPQH
j_gene: TRBJ1-2; v_gene: TRBV28; abundance: -; CDR3aa: ASSLAGPDSYT
j_gene: TRBJ2-7; v_gene: TRBV6-1; abundance: many; CDR3aa: ASSAGTDSSYEQY
j_gene: TRBJ2-5; v_gene: TRBV27; abundance: many; CDR3aa: ASSYSRAWETQY
j_gene: TRBJ1-1; v_gene: TRBV18; abundance: once; CDR3aa: ASSKTDTEVF
j_gene: TRBJ2-7; v_gene: TRBV15; abundance: many; CDR3aa: ATSRDRGPYYEQY
j_gene: TRBJ2-3; v_gene: TRBV20-1; abundance: many; CDR3aa: SASSSGVTDTQY
j_gene: TRBJ2-3; v_gene: TRBV20-1; abundance: few; CDR3aa: SASSIWGEADTQY
j_gene: TRBJ2-5; v_gene: TRBV7-2; abundance: many; CDR3aa: ASSQGSRSGGQETQY
j_gene: TRBJ2-3; v_gene: TRBV4-2; abundance: -; CDR3aa: ASSQESGRWRTDTQY
j_gene: TRBJ2-4; v_gene: TRBV29-1; abundance: many; CDR3aa: SAGTPPPKNIQY
j_gene: TRBJ2-1; v_gene: TRBV7-3; abundance: -; CDR3aa: ASSPNLETGVEQF
j_gene: TRBJ2-5; v_gene: TRBV7-2; abundance: once; CDR3aa: ASSSRTGGVQETQY
j_gene: TRBJ2-1; v_gene: TRBV27; abundance: -; CDR3aa: ASKPGQGRYEQF
j_gene: TRBJ2-2; v_gene: TRBV27; abundance: -; CDR3aa: ASSFWVNTGELF
j_gene: TRBJ1-2; v_gene: TRBV30; abundance: -; CDR3aa: AWSVTRNYGYT
j_gene: TRBJ2-1; v_gene: TRBV5-1; abundance: many; CDR3aa: ASSARDSYNEQF
j_gene: TRBJ2-1; v_gene: TRBV29-1; abundance: many; CDR3aa: SVVRRGRANEQF
j_gene: TRBJ2-7; v_gene: TRBV29-1; abundance: -; CDR3aa: SVSLGSHEQY
j_gene: TRBJ1-4; v_gene: TRBV29-1; abundance: many; CDR3aa: SVGVGMGEKLF
j_gene: TRBJ1-5; v_gene: TRBV28; abundance: few; CDR3aa: ASSLSGENQPQH
j_gene: TRBJ2-3; v_gene: TRBV9; abundance: many; CDR3aa: ASSTAAGTDTQY
j_gene: TRBJ2-3; v_gene: TRBV7-2; abundance: -; CDR3aa: ASSLGSSVRTDTQY
j_gene: TRBJ1-5; v_gene: TRBV7-9; abundance: few; CDR3aa: ASSFLSDNQPQH
j_gene: TRBJ2-7; v_gene: TRBV7-9; abundance: many; CDR3aa: ASSLIGGAYEQY
j_gene: TRBJ1-5; v_gene: TRBV7-8; abundance: -; CDR3aa: ASSAQDGGGQPQH
j_gene: TRBJ1-1; v_gene: TRBV6-1; abundance: -; CDR3aa: ASWARSRITEAF